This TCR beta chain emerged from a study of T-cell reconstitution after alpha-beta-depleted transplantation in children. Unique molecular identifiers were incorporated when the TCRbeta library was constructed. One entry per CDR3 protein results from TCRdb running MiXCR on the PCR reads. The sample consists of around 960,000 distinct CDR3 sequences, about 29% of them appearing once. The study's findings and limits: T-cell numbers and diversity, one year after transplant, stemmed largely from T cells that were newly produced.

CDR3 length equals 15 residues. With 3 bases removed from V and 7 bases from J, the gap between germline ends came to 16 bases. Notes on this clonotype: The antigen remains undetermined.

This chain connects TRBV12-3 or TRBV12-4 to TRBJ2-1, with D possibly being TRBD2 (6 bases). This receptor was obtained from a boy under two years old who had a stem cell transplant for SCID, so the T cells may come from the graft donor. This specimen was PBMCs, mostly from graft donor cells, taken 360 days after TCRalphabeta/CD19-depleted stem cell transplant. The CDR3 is CASSFGGSTRNEQFF. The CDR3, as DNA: TGTGCCAGCAGTTTTGGGGGGTCCACGAGGAATGAGCAGTTCTTC.